The entry that follows covers one T cell receptor beta chain sequence. The antigen is unknown. TCRdb fed the reads into MiXCR, producing one record per CDR3 protein. Of about 110,000 distinct CDR3 sequences in the sample, less than 55% were seen once. The source of the sample is a study of T cell repertoires in cytomegalovirus infection. Study conclusions and caveats: People with CMV and the relevant HLA were identified by cumulative public TCR beta family frequency. HLA-C-restricted CMV-specific TCR beta clonotypes prevailed in the ex vivo response.

The germline gives CDR1 SGHTA, CDR2 FQGNSA. Between the trimmed V and J ends, which lost 6 bases and 0 bases, there was a span of 11 bases. The CDR3 has 14 amino acids. This material consisted of CD8+ T cells from cultured PBMCs, taken from culture after CMV antigen stimulation. The origin of this receptor is a human donor in good health (CMV status not recorded). Some clones in this sample may be carry-over from other donors' samples. V gene TRBV7-2 combines with J gene TRBJ2-5; D possibly matches TRBD1 or TRBD2 (5 bases each). In nucleotides, the CDR3 is TGTGCCAGCAGGACCGGGACGGACCAAGAGACCCAGTACTTC. It is translated as CASRTGTDQETQYF.